The 10 T cell receptor beta chains listed next were all sequenced from one sample in a study of identical twins. MiXCR, applied by TCRdb to the 5' RACE reads, yields one record per CDR3 protein. This table holds hundreds of thousands of distinct CDR3 sequences, about 20% found once. These data were likewise used in another study, on T cells expressing NK-cell markers.

The sample comprised PBMCs. These receptor sequences come from a young woman in good health.

This clonotype was counted only a few times. This rearrangement joins TRBV12-3 or TRBV12-4 to TRBJ1-2; D remains unclear. The CDR3 is made up of 13 amino acids. Trimming removed 1 base at V and 8 bases at J, with 11 bases between. The CDR3 loop reads CASSLVTVGGYTF. The CDR3 region has the DNA TGTGCCAGCAGTTTAGTCACAGTTGGGGGCTACACCTTC.

This clonotype has a count of ten or more. V and J are TRBV12-3 or TRBV12-4 and TRBJ2-7; possibly TRBD2 for D (6 bases). The V end was cut by 5 bases, the J end by 5 bases, with 10 bases between. This CDR3 comprises 12 residues. The CDR3, as DNA: TGTGCCAGCAGTAGTTGGGGGGACGAGCAGTACTTC. Its protein is CASSSWGDEQYF.

The rearrangement uses TRBV6-5 and TRBJ2-1, with D possibly matching TRBD2 (5 bases). V was shortened by 6 bases and J by 10 bases, with 16 bases between the two germline ends. The CDR3 length is 13 residues. CDR1 and CDR2 (germline): MNHEY, SVGAGI. The CDR3 sequence is CASSHSTSNEQFF. The CDR3 bases are TGTGCCAGCAGCCACTCTACTAGTAACGAGCAGTTCTTC.

In its sample, this clonotype was seen a few times. The J gene is TRBJ1-4, the V gene TRBV20-1, with 8 positions matching TRBD1. The trim removed 5 bases at V and 5 bases at J, leaving 4 bases unmatched. CDR1 and CDR2 from the germline V gene are DFQATT and SNEGSKA (reference sequence). The CDR3 is 13 amino acids. CDR3 loop: CSAGTGTNEKLFF. In DNA, the CDR3 is TGCAGTGCTGGGACAGGTACCAATGAAAAACTGTTTTTT.

The chain is built from TRBV9 and TRBJ1-1; D is unclear. Trimming stripped 0 bases from V and 10 bases from J, with 16 bases between. This CDR3 has 14 amino acids. Germline values: CDR1 SGDLS, CDR2 YYNGEE. The CDR3 sequence: CASSVEVQPMGAFF. For the CDR3, the DNA is TGTGCCAGCAGCGTAGAAGTCCAACCCATGGGAGCTTTCTTT.

This clonotype was recorded a few times. The genes are TRBV3-1 and TRBJ2-1; 11 nucleotides agree with TRBD2. CDR3 length equals 16 residues. Per germline, CDR1 LGHDT and CDR2 YNNKEL (reference sequence). J gave up 5 bases and V 6 bases, and 9 bases lay outside the gene matches. The CDR3 DNA sequence: TGTGCCAGCAGATGGACCTCTAGCGGGGGGAACAATGAGCAGTTCTTC. Its protein product is CASRWTSSGGNNEQFF.

The gene calls are TRBV20-1 and TRBJ2-7; D not resolved. The CDR3 totals 17 residues. The V and J ends lost 5 bases and 5 bases respectively, with 28 bases between them. CDR1 DFQATT and CDR2 SNEGSKA come from the germline V gene (reference sequence). CDR3 loop: CSALALLVRQIGNEQYF. The DNA for the CDR3 is TGCAGTGCTTTGGCCCTACTGGTCAGGCAAATAGGCAACGAGCAGTACTTC.

The rearrangement joins TRBV12-3 or TRBV12-4 to TRBJ2-5; D call uncertain. Trimming shortened V by 3 bases and J by 1 base, and 15 bases separated the two germline ends. This CDR3 is built from 16 residues. CDR3 amino acids: CASSFDYRVSQETQYF. Here the CDR3 DNA reads TGTGCCAGCAGTTTCGATTACCGGGTCTCCCAAGAGACCCAGTACTTC.

The chain employs TRBV7-9 and TRBJ2-7, with TRBD2 as a possible D gene (6 bases). Trimming stripped 5 bases from V and 2 bases from J, with 16 bases between. Per the germline V gene, CDR1 is SEHNR and CDR2 is FQNEAQ (reference sequence). The CDR3 covers 15 residues. This CDR3 reads CASSAPLAPTYEQYF. DNA for the CDR3: TGTGCCAGCAGCGCCCCCCTAGCGCCAACCTACGAGCAGTACTTC.

The chain employs TRBV12-3 or TRBV12-4 and TRBJ1-1, with D perhaps matching TRBD1 (6 bases). The CDR3 length is 14 residues. V was pared by 5 bases and J by 5 bases, with 15 bases between. CDR3 sequence reads: CASSPPGDGTEAFF. CDR3 DNA sequence: TGTGCCAGCAGTCCCCCAGGGGATGGGACTGAAGCTTTCTTT.